The 2 T cell receptor beta chains in this list originate from one sample, sequenced in a study of blood T cell repertoires in COVID-19. The table came from immunoSEQ multiplex PCR; TCRdb's copy has only in-frame clones and leaves some out. This sample yields around 250,000 clones, of which more than 85% are seen a single time; 1.5% to 2% belongs to the top ten. The sequenced sample was PBMCs or T cells enriched from blood (not recorded which). The receptor set was obtained from a woman in her fifties or sixties who had recovered from COVID-19.

The chain joins TRBV3-1 (or the pseudogene TRBV3-2) to TRBJ1-2, with 7 bases matching TRBD1. Germline CDR1 is LGHDT and CDR2 is YNNKEL (reference sequence). The CDR3 sequence is 16 residues long. V was pared by 3 bases and J by 6 bases, with 13 bases of the junction left unmatched. CDR3 DNA: TGTGCCAGCAGCCAGACAACGACAGGGATGGTAAATGGCTACACCTTC. Its protein is CASSQTTTGMVNGYTF.

This clone is a singleton in its sample. The gene calls are TRBV5-4 and TRBJ1-1; 11 bases match TRBD1. The CDR3 loop spans 16 amino acids. Germline V CDR1 and CDR2: SGHNT, YYREEE (reference sequence). V lost 4 bases, J lost 6 bases, and 11 bases stayed unmatched. CDR3 sequence reads: CASSANRDRGKAEAFF. The CDR3 DNA sequence: TGTGCCAGCAGCGCAAACCGGGACAGGGGGAAAGCTGAAGCTTTCTTT.